The 8 T cell receptor beta chains listed next were all sequenced from one sample in a study of identical twins. TCRdb re-called the 5' RACE reads with MiXCR, one entry per CDR3 protein. Of a few hundred thousand distinct CDR3 sequences detected, around 18% appear once; the ten largest clones hold around 12%. What was sequenced was naive T cells sorted from blood. The receptors stem from a man aged 45 to 65 in good health.

This clonotype was seen more than once but under ten times. The CDR3, as DNA: TGCAGTGCTGGAGGGGCGGGAGGGAATCAAGGCGAGCAGTACTTC. Translation: CSAGGAGGNQGEQYF. This sequence joins TRBV20-1 and TRBJ2-7; 9 bases align to TRBD2. Germline values: CDR1 DFQATT, CDR2 SNEGSKA (reference sequence). V lost 5 bases to trimming and J lost 6 bases; unmatched junction nucleotides: 14. The CDR3 totals 15 residues.

The chain is built from TRBV6-5 and TRBJ2-3; D tentatively reads TRBD1 or TRBD2 (5 bases each). The germline gives CDR1 MNHEY, CDR2 SVGAGI. This CDR3 contains 17 residues. V was pared by 4 bases and J by 5 bases, with 22 bases between. CDR3 in DNA: TGTGCCAGCAGTTTAAGGGACGGCTCATGGTTGGGAGATACGCAGTATTTT. Translating gives CASSLRDGSWLGDTQYF.

This clonotype was seen only a few times. The chain employs TRBV4-3 and TRBJ2-3; TRBD2 aligns across 11 bases. J was trimmed by 6 bases and V by 1 base; bases with no gene match: 6. This CDR3 comprises 16 residues. Germline V gene data show CDR1 as LGHNA and CDR2 as YSLEER. This CDR3 is CASSQVAGGPKDTQYF. The CDR3, as DNA: TGCGCCAGCAGCCAAGTAGCGGGGGGGCCGAAGGATACGCAGTATTTT.

This chain uses TRBV2 with TRBJ1-6, with a weak D call TRBD1 (6 bases). Deletions cut 3 bases from V and 6 bases from J, with 6 bases between. CDR1 SNHLY and CDR2 FYNNEI come from the germline V gene. This CDR3 contains 13 residues. CDR3: CASSDRGNSPLHF. Written as DNA, the CDR3 is TGTGCCAGCAGTGACAGGGGTAATTCACCCCTCCACTTT.

The rearrangement links TRBV4-2 to TRBJ2-7; possibly TRBD1 for D (6 bases). V was clipped by 5 bases and J by 2 bases, with 28 bases between them. The germline V gene encodes CDR1 LGHNA and CDR2 YNFKEQ. This CDR3 contains 19 residues. The CDR3 loop is CASSAGVGPPQMVAYEQYF. For the CDR3, the DNA is TGTGCCAGCAGCGCAGGGGTAGGGCCACCTCAAATGGTAGCCTACGAGCAGTACTTC.

V is TRBV12-3 or TRBV12-4 and J is TRBJ2-7; perhaps TRBD2 as D (6 bases). V was clipped by 3 bases and J by 7 bases, with 13 bases between them. The CDR3 is 13 residues long. CDR3 in amino acids: CASSFSGRQEQYF. DNA of the CDR3: TGTGCCAGCAGTTTTAGCGGACGTCAAGAGCAGTACTTC.

This clonotype was recorded a few times. The rearrangement links TRBV12-3 or TRBV12-4 to TRBJ2-1; no reliable D call. V lost 3 bases and J lost 5, with 5 bases in between. There are 12 residues in the CDR3. The CDR3 loop is CASSLMNNEQFF. The CDR3 region has the DNA TGTGCCAGCAGTTTGATGAACAATGAGCAGTTCTTC.

The rearrangement joins TRBV20-1 to TRBJ1-3, with unresolved D. Trimming cost V 3 bases and J 0 bases, with 15 bases left between them. Germline V CDR1 and CDR2: DFQATT, SNEGSKA (reference sequence). The CDR3 is 16 residues long. The CDR3 region has the DNA TGCAGTGCTAGTCTGAGCTCCCTAAACTCTGGAAACACCATATATTTT. Its translation is CSASLSSLNSGNTIYF.